This TCR beta chain emerged from a study of identifying expanded T cells in peripheral blood (dated by TCRdb to 2018 to 2020). The study in broad terms: Technical replicates were generated by sequencing separate aliquots of the same genomic DNA pool, with four replicates compared pairwise.

TCRbeta CDR3 regions were profiled by bias-controlled multiplex PCR amplification of genomic DNA with the immunoSEQ Assay. On the authors' methods: The absolute abundance of each unique TCRbeta CDR3 region was quantified after sequences were collapsed and filtered. Two models were used to test differential abundance: a binomial model (Fisher-equivalent) and a beta-binomial model that adds time-dependent variance fitted from healthy donors. Clones with fewer than 5 combined templates were removed, and differential abundance was called for clones with a Benjamini-Hochberg FDR below 0.01. Using the form v = (b*log(k)+a)^2, the beta-binomial variance was modeled as a function of the total template count across the two samples. The source is immuneACCESS, and TCRdb retained only in-frame sequences with V and J called. Part of the clones is not carried over; for the studies checked, unresolved V genes explain less than half of this, and the remainder is unexplained. From that table come the V and J calls and clone size; the DNA was used to work out D and trimming. This sample has around 120,000 clones in its table, and approximately 84% of those were observed once. The ten top clones hold 3% to 3.5% of the sample.

No immune events, such as infections, were documented for the healthy donors during the collection period. Blood repertoires from healthy donors were used as a training cohort for calibrating time-dependent variance in a beta-binomial model of differential abundance of T-cell clones. The training cohort included 10 healthy donors, of whom 3 were female and 7 were male. Donor ages ranged from about 25 to 70 years, with an average of about 44 years. Whole blood was collected from each healthy donor at three time points spaced 2 to 3 weeks apart and obtained from a commercial supplier. Genomic DNA was extracted from unsorted whole blood for immunosequencing. General findings and caveats noted by the study authors: In all healthy donors, the variance in clone template counts between samples taken 2 to 3 weeks apart rose significantly as total template count increased. The beta-binomial model significantly reduced the number of clones called differentially abundant and the false-positive rate across all healthy-donor time intervals. The authors expected biological variance in healthy repertoires might increase further over much longer intervals such as months to years. About 1.2 differentially abundant clones were flagged by the binomial model between technical replicates, whereas about 15 and 18 were flagged over approximately two weeks and four weeks, respectively.

Worth noting for this clone: This receptor's antigen is unknown. No much larger clone exists at a distance of one base, and base qualities are not known.

The CDR1 and CDR2 encoded by the germline V gene are SGDLS and YYNGEE. The CDR3 starts with the cysteine, ends with the phenylalanine, and has 14 residues. CDR3 DNA only is kept here, 42 bases in frame from base 1. The germline V and J ends show losses of 4 bases and 6 bases respectively, and no gene match explains 5 bases of the junction. The sample consisted of blood. This receptor chain uses TRBV9 and TRBJ2-1, with 9 bases aligning to TRBD1. This receptor was obtained from a person aged 18 to 70 in good health. The sequenced DNA: TGTGCCAGCAGCTTCGACAGGGGGGGCAATGAGCAGTTCTTC. It is translated as CASSFDRGGNEQFF. The full variable domain, completed from the reference TRBV9 and TRBJ2-1 proteins outside the CDR3, reads DSGVTQTPKHLITATGQRVTLRCSPRSGDLSVYWYQQSLDQGLQFLIQYYNGEERAKGNILERFSAQQFPDLHSELNLSSLELGDSALYFCASSFDRGGNEQFFGPGTRLTVL.